Following are 13 T cell receptor beta chains from one sample sequenced in a study of T cell responses to AZD1222 COVID-19 vaccine. Sequenced by immunoSEQ multiplex PCR; TCRdb stores in-frame clones only, minus some. The sample has around 120,000 clones, roughly 90% seen once; the top ten hold roughly 8.9%. Specimen: peripheral blood, collected on day 0 of AZD1222 vaccination. The receptors stem from an adult in good health.

This clone has only a few counts. The gene calls are TRBV29-1 and TRBJ2-7; D may match TRBD1 or TRBD2 (5 bases each). Germline CDR1 is SQVTM and CDR2 is ANQGSEA. The CDR3 is made up of 14 amino acids. The V end was cut by 7 bases, the J end by 3 bases, with 19 bases between. The CDR3 region has the DNA TGCAGCGCAAAAGGGGCAGGGAGCTTCTACGAGCAGTACTTC. Translation: CSAKGAGSFYEQYF.

The chain combines TRBV18 with TRBJ2-7, with D perhaps TRBD1 (5 bases). The CDR3 has 14 amino acids. In germline, CDR1 is KGHSH, CDR2 LQKENI. V was cut by 1 base and J by 2 bases, with 9 bases left in between. CDR3 nucleotides: TGTGCCAGCTCACCACGACAGAACACCTACGAGCAGTACTTC. Residues: CASSPRQNTYEQYF. Drawing the rest from reference TRBV18 and TRBJ2-7, the complete variable domain is NAGVMQNPRHLVRRRGQEARLRCSPMKGHSHVYWYRQLPEEGLKFMVYLQKENIIDESGMPKERFSAEFPKEGPSILRIQQVVRGDSAAYFCASSPRQNTYEQYFGPGTRLTVT.

This chain links TRBV12-3 or TRBV12-4 with TRBJ1-1; tentative D call: TRBD1 (5 bases). This CDR3 spans 13 amino acids. The ends were cut back, 4 bases at V and 4 bases at J, with 10 bases in the middle. The CDR3 DNA reads TGTGCCAGCAGTTCACAGGCCCTCACTGAAGCTTTCTTT. Translated, it gives CASSSQALTEAFF.

This chain uses TRBV4-2 with TRBJ2-5; D ambiguous. Germline V lookup: CDR1 LGHNA, CDR2 YNFKEQ. V was cut by 4 bases and J by 8 bases, with 20 bases left in between. This CDR3 has 15 amino acids. The CDR3 DNA follows: TGTGCCAGCAGCCTCGACACGGCCAAGATTGAAACCCAGTACTTC. It is translated as CASSLDTAKIETQYF.

This clone was picked up one time. The chain is built from TRBV7-9 and TRBJ2-7; weak D call: TRBD2 (6 bases). Germline loops: CDR1 SEHNR, CDR2 FQNEAQ (reference sequence). V gave up 5 bases and J gave up 8 bases, with 16 bases separating them. The CDR3 is 13 residues long. The CDR3 loop reads CASSQSWTIQQYF. The CDR3 DNA reads as TGTGCCAGCAGCCAGTCCTGGACTATTCAGCAGTACTTC.

This clone showed up just once. V usage is TRBV7-9 and J usage is TRBJ1-2, with 8 positions matching TRBD1. V lost 4 bases and J lost 6; bases outside the gene matches: 4. Germline V gene lookup returns CDR1 SEHNR and CDR2 FQNEAQ (reference sequence). The CDR3 is 13 amino acids. The CDR3 spells CASSSGTGNGYTF. CDR3 sequence (DNA): TGTGCCAGCAGCTCAGGGACAGGCAATGGCTACACCTTC.

This chain links TRBV14 with TRBJ2-7; 7 bases match TRBD1. CDR3 length equals 14 residues. V shed 7 bases, J shed 6 bases, and the junction held 12 bases outside the gene matches. Per the germline V gene, CDR1 is SGHDN and CDR2 is FVKESK. Here the CDR3 DNA reads TGTGCCAGCATCCAGGGGGAAGCTCCGGGCGAGCAGTACTTC. It specifies CASIQGEAPGEQYF.

The chain is built from TRBV30 and TRBJ2-7, with TRBD2 as a possible D gene (6 bases). CDR3 size: 15 residues. The ends were cut back, 5 bases at V and 4 bases at J, with 21 bases in the middle. Germline-derived CDR1 and CDR2 are GTSNPN and SVGIG (reference sequence). The CDR3 sequence is CAWGGLEGFRYEQYF. The CDR3 bases are TGTGCCTGGGGGGGGTTAGAGGGTTTTAGGTACGAGCAGTACTTC.

The V and J genes are TRBV14 and TRBJ1-4; no firm D call. Per germline, CDR1 SGHDN and CDR2 FVKESK. V was cut by 0 bases and J by 7 bases, with 15 bases left in between. The CDR3 is 16 residues long. CDR3 sequence reads: CASSQDAPGPSEKLFF. Written as DNA, the CDR3 is TGTGCCAGCAGCCAAGACGCTCCGGGCCCCTCTGAAAAACTGTTTTTT.

The chain is built from TRBV30 and TRBJ1-1; possibly TRBD1 for D (5 bases). V was shortened by 5 bases and J by 3 bases, with 22 bases between the two germline ends. The CDR3 runs 16 residues. Germline CDR1 and CDR2: GTSNPN and SVGIG (reference sequence). The CDR3 bases are TGTGCCTGGTGGACCGGCCACCCCGGGGGGGACACTGAAGCTTTCTTT. Amino acids: CAWWTGHPGGDTEAFF.

In this sample, this clone turned up once. The chain has TRBV29-1 and TRBJ2-1, with 14 bases lining up with TRBD2. Germline V gene data show CDR1 as SQVTM and CDR2 as ANQGSEA. Trimming removed 8 bases from V and 4 bases from J; junction bases left unmatched: 7. This CDR3 region has 15 residues. DNA for the CDR3: TGCAGCCCCAGGACTAGCGGGAGGTCGTACAATGAGCAGTTCTTC. It translates to CSPRTSGRSYNEQFF.

The rearrangement uses TRBV4-1 and TRBJ2-1; tentatively, D is TRBD1 (6 bases). CDR3 length: 14 residues. Looked up from germline, CDR1 is MGHRA and CDR2 is YSYEKL. With 5 bases removed from V and 0 bases from J, the gap between germline ends came to 8 bases. This CDR3 is CASSKDSSYNEQFF. DNA for the CDR3: TGCGCCAGCAGCAAGGACAGCTCCTACAATGAGCAGTTCTTC.

V and J are TRBV7-9 and TRBJ2-5, with no clear D. CDR3 size: 15 residues. V dropped 1 base and J dropped 5 bases, with 14 bases sitting between them. The germline V gene has CDR1 SEHNR and CDR2 FQNEAQ (reference sequence). CDR3 sequence reads: CASSLVLGRWETQYF. CDR3 DNA sequence: TGTGCCAGCAGCTTAGTCCTCGGGCGGTGGGAGACCCAGTACTTC.